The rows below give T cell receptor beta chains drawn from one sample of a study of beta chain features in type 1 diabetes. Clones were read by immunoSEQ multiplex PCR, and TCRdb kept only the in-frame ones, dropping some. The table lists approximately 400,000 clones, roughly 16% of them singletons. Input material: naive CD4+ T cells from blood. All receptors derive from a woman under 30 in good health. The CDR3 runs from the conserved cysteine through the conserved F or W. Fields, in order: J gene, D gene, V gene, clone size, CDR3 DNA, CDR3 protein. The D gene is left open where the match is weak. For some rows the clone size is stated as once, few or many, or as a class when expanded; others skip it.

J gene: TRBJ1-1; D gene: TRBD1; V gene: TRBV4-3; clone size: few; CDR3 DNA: TGCGCCAGCAGCCAAAGGGACAGGATGAACACTGAAGCTTTCTTT; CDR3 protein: CASSQRDRMNTEAFF
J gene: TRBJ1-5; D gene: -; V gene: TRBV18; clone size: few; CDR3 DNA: TGTGCCAGCTCACCAGGGGCCCATCAGCCCCAGCATTTT; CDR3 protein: CASSPGAHQPQHF
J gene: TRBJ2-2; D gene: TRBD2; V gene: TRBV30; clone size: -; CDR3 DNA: TGTGCCTGGACTAGGACGGAAGGACTAGCGAACACCGGGGAGCTGTTTTTT; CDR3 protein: CAWTRTEGLANTGELFF
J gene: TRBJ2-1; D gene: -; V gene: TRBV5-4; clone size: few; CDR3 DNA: TGTGCCAGCAGCTCTGGACTCCTCGGGAATGAGCAGTTCTTC; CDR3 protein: CASSSGLLGNEQFF
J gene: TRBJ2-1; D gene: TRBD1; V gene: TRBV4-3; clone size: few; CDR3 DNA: TGCGCCAGCAGCCGGGCGGGACAGGGATTTCCCGGGGAGCAGTTCTTC; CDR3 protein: CASSRAGQGFPGEQFF
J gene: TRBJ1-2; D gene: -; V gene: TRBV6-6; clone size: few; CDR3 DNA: TGTGCCGGCCGGGGGGAAGGGGGCTACACCTTC; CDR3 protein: CAGRGEGGYTF
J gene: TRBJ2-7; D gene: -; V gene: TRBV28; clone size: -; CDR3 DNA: TGTGCCAGCAGTTTGGTACAAACCTACGAGCAGTACTTC; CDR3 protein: CASSLVQTYEQYF
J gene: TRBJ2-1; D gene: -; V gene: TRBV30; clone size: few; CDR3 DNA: TGTGCCGCAGCGGTCTACAATGAGCAGTTCTTC; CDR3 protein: CAAAVYNEQFF
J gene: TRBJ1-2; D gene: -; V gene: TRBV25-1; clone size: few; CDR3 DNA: TGTGCCAGCACCGGGCAGGCGGGTGGCTACACCTTC; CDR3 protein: CASTGQAGGYTF
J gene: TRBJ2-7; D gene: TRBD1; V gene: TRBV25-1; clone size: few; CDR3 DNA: TGTGCCATCCGGGCCAGGGGGAAGCACGAGCAGTACTTC; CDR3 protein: CAIRARGKHEQYF
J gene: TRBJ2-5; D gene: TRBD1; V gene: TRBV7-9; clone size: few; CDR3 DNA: TGTGCCAGCAGCCACCCTTCTCAGGGGGCGAAGAAGACCCAGTACTTC; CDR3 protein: CASSHPSQGAKKTQYF
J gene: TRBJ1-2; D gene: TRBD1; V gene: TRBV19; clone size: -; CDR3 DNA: TGTGCCAGTAGGATGGACAGGGACTATGGCTACACCTTC; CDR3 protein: CASRMDRDYGYTF
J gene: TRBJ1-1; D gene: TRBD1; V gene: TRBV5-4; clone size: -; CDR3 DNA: TGTGCCAGCAGCACAATGGGACAGGGGGAGACTGAAGCTTTCTTT; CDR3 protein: CASSTMGQGETEAFF
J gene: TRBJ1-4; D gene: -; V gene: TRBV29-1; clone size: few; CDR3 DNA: TGCAGCGTTGCGGCAGGGGCCAGTGAAAAACTGTTTTTT; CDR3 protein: CSVAAGASEKLFF
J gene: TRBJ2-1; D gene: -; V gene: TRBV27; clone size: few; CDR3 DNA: TGTGCCAGCAGTATACGGGACTTCTACAATGAGCAGTTCTTC; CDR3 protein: CASSIRDFYNEQFF
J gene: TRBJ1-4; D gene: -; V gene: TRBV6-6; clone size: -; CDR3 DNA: TGTGCCAGCAGTTGGCAGGGGTCGGGGGAAAAACTGTTTTTT; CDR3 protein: CASSWQGSGEKLFF
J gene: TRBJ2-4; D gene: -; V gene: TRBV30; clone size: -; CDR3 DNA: TGTGCCTGTCACAGGGGGGGGTCCAAAAACATTCAGTACTTC; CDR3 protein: CACHRGGSKNIQYF
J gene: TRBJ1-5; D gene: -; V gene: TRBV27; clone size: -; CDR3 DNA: TGTGCCAGCAGGCCTCTGGACAGTAGCAATCAGCCCCAGCATTTT; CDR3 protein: CASRPLDSSNQPQHF
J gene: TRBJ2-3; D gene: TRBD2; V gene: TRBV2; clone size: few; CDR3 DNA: TGTGCCAGCAGCGTAGCGGGAGGGGGTCAAGATACGCAGTATTTT; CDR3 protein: CASSVAGGGQDTQYF
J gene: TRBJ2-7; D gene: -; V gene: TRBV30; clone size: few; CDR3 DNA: TGTGCCTGGAGAGGAGGAGGGCCCCCCGTCGAGCAGTACTTC; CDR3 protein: CAWRGGGPPVEQYF
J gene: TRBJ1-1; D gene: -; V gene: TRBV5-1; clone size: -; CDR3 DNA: TGCGCCAGCACCTTTGCCACAGGACTGAACACTGAAGCTTTCTTT; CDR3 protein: CASTFATGLNTEAFF
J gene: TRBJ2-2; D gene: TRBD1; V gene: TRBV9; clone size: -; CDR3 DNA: TGTGCCAGCAGCGCCGGGACAGCCAACACCGGGGAGCTGTTTTTT; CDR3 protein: CASSAGTANTGELFF
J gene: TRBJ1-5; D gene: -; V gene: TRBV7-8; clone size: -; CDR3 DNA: TGTGCCAGCAGCTTCCTCGGGGGTACACAGCCCCAGCATTTT; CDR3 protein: CASSFLGGTQPQHF
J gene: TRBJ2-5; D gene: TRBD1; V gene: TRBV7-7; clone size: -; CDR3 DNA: TGTGCTAGCAGCTTATCGTGGGACAGGGGAGAGACCCAGTACTTC; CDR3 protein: CASSLSWDRGETQYF
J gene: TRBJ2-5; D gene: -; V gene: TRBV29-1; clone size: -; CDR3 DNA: TGCAGCGTTGCTCGGCCCGGGGGCCAAGAGACCCAGTACTTC; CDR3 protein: CSVARPGGQETQYF
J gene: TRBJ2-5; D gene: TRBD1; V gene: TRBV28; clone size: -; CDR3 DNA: TGTGCCAGCGAACCAGGGGGAGTCCAAGAGACCCAGTACTTC; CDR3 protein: CASEPGGVQETQYF
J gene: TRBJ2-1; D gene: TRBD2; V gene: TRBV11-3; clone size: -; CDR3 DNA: TGTGCCAGCAGCTCGGGACTAGCGGGAGGCTACAATGAGCAGTTCTTC; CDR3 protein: CASSSGLAGGYNEQFF
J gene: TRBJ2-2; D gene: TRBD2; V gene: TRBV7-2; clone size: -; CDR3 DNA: TGTGCCAGCAGCTTCGGACTAGGAATCACCGGGGAGCTGTTTTTT; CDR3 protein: CASSFGLGITGELFF
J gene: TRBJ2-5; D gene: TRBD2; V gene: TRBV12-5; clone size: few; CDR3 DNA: TGTGCTAGTGGTCGGGGGGTCAGCCAAGAGACCCAGTACTTC; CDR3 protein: CASGRGVSQETQYF
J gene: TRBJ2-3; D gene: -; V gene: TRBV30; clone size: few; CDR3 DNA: TGTGCCTGGAGTGTAAGCTTCGGGTGGGATACGCAGTATTTT; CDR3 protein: CAWSVSFGWDTQYF
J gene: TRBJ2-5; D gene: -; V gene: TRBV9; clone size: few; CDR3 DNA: TGTGCCAGCACGCCCCTAGCGCAAGAGACCCAGTACTTC; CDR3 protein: CASTPLAQETQYF
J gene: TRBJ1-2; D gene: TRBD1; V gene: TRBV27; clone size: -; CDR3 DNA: TGTGCCAGCAGTACATCCCTCCGGGACAGGGGCTATGGCTACACCTTC; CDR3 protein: CASSTSLRDRGYGYTF
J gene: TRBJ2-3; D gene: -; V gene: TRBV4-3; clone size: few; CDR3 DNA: TGCGCCAGCAGCCAGCAGCGAGATACGCAGTATTTT; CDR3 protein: CASSQQRDTQYF
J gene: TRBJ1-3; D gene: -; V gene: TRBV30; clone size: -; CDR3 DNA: TGTGCCTGGAGTCAAAGGGGACTCGTCGTTGCTGGAAACACCATATATTTT; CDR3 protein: CAWSQRGLVVAGNTIYF
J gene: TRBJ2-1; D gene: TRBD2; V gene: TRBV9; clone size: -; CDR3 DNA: TGTGCCAGCAGCGTAGTGCGTAGCGGGAGTTTCAATGAGCAGTTCTTC; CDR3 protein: CASSVVRSGSFNEQFF
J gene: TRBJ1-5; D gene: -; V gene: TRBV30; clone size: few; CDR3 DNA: TGTGCCTGGGGGGGCCCCCCGGCAACTCCCCAGCATTTT; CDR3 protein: CAWGGPPATPQHF
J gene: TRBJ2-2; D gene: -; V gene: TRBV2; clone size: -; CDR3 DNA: TGTGCCAGCAGACCGGGTTTGAACACCGGGGAGCTGTTTTTT; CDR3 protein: CASRPGLNTGELFF
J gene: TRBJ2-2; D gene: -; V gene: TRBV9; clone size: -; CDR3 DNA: TGTGCCAGCAGCGTCTGGCAGACGAACACCGGGGAGCTGTTTTTT; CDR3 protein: CASSVWQTNTGELFF
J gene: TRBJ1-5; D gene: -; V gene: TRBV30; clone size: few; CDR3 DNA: TGTGCCTGGAGTCGGGGGGTACAGGGTTGGCAGCCCCAGCATTTT; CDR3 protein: CAWSRGVQGWQPQHF
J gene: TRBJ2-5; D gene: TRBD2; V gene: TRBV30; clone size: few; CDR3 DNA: TGTGCCTGGGGTTCTGGACTAGCTCAGGAGACCCAGTACTTC; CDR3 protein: CAWGSGLAQETQYF
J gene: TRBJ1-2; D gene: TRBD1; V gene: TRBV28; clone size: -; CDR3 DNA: TGTGCCAGCAGTGATAGGGGGCTCTATGGCTACACCTTC; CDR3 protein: CASSDRGLYGYTF
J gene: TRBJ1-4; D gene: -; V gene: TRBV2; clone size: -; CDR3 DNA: TGTGCCAGCAATTTTGGTCAGGGGAACGAAAAACTGTTTTTT; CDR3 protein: CASNFGQGNEKLFF
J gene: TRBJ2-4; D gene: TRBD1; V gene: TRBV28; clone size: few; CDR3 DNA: TGTGCCAGCAGTCCGGAGACAGGGACCGCCGTGGCCAAAAACATTCAGTACTTC; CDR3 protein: CASSPETGTAVAKNIQYF
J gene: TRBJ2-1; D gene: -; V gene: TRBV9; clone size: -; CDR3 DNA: TGTGCCAGCAGCGTAGTGAGCGGGCCCTACAATGAGCAGTTCTTC; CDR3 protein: CASSVVSGPYNEQFF
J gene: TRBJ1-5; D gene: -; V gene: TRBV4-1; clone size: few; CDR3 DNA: TGCGCCAGCAGCCGAAATTCGGACAGCGGCAATCAGCCCCAGCATTTT; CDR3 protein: CASSRNSDSGNQPQHF
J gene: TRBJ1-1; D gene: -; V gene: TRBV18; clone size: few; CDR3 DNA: TGTGCCAGCTCACCAGCCAGACAGCAAAACACTGAAGCTTTCTTT; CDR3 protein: CASSPARQQNTEAFF
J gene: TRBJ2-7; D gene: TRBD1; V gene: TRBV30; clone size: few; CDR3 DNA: TGTGCCTGGAGCGTTCGGACATGGGACAGGCCCTCCTACGAGCAGTACTTC; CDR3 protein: CAWSVRTWDRPSYEQYF